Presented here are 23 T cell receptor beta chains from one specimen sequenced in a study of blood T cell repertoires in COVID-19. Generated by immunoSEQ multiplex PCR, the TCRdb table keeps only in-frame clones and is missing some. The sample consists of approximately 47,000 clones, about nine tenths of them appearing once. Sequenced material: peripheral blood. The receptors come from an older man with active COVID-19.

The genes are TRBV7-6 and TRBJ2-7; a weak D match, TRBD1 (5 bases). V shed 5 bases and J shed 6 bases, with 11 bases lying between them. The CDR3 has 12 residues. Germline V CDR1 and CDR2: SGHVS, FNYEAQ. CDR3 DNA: TGTGCCAGCAGCCCAACAGGTTCCGAGCAGTACTTC. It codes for CASSPTGSEQYF. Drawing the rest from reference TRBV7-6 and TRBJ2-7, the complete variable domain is GAGVSQSPRYKVTKRGQDVALRCDPISGHVSLYWYRQALGQGPEFLTYFNYEAQQDKSGLPNDRFSAERPEGSISTLTIQRTEQRDSAMYRCASSPTGSEQYFGPGTRLTVT.

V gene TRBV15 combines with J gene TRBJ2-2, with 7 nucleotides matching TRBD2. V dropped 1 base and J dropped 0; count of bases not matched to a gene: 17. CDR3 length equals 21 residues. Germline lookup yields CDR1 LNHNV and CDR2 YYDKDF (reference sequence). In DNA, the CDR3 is TGTGCCACCAGCAGAGTTTCCCTCGCGGGAACTAGCGTTCCGAACACCGGGGAGCTGTTTTTT. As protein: CATSRVSLAGTSVPNTGELFF.

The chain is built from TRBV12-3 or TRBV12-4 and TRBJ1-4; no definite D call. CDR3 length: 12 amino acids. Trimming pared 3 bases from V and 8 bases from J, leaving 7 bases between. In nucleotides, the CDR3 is TGTGCCAGCAGTTTGAGCCCGGAAAAACTGTTTTTT. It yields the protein CASSLSPEKLFF.

The CDR3 protein is CASSYPRVGRDTEAFF. The CDR3 nucleotides are TGTGCCAGCAGCTACCCCAGGGTAGGCCGGGACACTGAAGCTTTCTTT. The chain employs TRBV7-8 and TRBJ1-1, with TRBD1 as a possible D gene (5 bases). The CDR3 sequence is 16 residues long. V was shortened by 4 bases and J by 3 bases, with 18 bases between the two germline ends. CDR1 SGHVS and CDR2 FQNEAQ come from the germline V gene.

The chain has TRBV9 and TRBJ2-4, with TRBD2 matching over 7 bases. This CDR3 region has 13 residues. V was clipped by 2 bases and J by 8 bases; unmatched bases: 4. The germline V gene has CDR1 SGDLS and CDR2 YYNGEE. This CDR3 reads CASSVGGEDIQYF. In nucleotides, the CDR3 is TGTGCCAGCAGCGTGGGAGGGGAGGACATTCAGTACTTC.

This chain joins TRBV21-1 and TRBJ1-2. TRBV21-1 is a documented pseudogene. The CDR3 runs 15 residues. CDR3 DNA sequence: TGTGCCAGCAGCTACACAACTGTCAGAGGCTATGGCTACACCTTC. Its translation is CASSYTTVRGYGYTF.

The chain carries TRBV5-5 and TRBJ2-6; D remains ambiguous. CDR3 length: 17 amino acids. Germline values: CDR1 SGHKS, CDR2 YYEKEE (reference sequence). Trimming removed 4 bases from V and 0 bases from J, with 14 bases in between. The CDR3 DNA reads TGTGCCAGCAGCCCTCACCCCAACTTCTCTGGGGCCAACGTCCTGACTTTC. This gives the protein CASSPHPNFSGANVLTF.

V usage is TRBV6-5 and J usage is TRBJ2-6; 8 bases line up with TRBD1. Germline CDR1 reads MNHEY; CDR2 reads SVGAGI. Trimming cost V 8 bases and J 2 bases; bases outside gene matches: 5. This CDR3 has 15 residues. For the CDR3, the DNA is TGTGCCAGCCATCTACAGGGGGCTGGGGCCAACGTCCTGACTTTC. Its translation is CASHLQGAGANVLTF.

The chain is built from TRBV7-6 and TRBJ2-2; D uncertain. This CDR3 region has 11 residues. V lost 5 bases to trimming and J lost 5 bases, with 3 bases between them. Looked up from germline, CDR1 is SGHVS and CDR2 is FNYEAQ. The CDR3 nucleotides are TGTGCCAGCAGCATAACCGGGGAGCTGTTTTTT. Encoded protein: CASSITGELFF.

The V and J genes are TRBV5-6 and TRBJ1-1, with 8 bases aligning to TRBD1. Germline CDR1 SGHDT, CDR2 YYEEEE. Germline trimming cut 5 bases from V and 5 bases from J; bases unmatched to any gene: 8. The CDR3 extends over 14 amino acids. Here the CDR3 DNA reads TGTGCCAGCAGATTCAGGGGGCTCGTTACTGAAGCTTTCTTT. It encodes CASRFRGLVTEAFF.

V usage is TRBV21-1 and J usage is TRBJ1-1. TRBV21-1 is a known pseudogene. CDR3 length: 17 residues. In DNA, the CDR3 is TGTGCCAGCAGCAACTCCCCCAGAGAGGGCTCGAACACTGAAGCTTTCTTT. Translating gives CASSNSPREGSNTEAFF.

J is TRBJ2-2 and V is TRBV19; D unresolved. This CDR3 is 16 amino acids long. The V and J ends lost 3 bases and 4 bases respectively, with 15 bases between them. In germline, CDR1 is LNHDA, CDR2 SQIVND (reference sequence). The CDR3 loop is CASSIRRLGTTGELFF. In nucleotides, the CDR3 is TGTGCCAGTAGTATCCGACGACTCGGAACCACCGGGGAGCTGTTTTTT. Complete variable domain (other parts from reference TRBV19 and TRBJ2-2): DGGITQSPKYLFRKEGQNVTLSCEQNLNHDAMYWYRQDPGQGLRLIYYSQIVNDFQKGDIAEGYSVSREKKESFPLTVTSAQKNPTAFYLCASSIRRLGTTGELFFGEGSRLTVL.

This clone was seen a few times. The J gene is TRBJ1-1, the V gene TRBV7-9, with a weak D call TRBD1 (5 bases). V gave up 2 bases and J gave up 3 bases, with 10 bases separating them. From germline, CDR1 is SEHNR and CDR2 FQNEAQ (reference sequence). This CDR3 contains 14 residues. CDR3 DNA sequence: TGTGCCAGCAGCTTACCAGGGCCCTACACTGAAGCTTTCTTT. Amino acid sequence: CASSLPGPYTEAFF.

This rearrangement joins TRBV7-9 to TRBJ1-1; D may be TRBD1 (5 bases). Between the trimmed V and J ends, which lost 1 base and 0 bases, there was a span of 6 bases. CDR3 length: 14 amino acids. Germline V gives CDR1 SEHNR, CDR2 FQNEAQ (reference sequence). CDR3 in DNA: TGTGCCAGCAGCTTAGAACAGGTGAACACTGAAGCTTTCTTT. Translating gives CASSLEQVNTEAFF.

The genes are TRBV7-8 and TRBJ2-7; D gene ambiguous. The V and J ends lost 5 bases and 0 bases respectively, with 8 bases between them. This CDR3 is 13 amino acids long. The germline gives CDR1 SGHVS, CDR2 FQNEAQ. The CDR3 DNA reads TGTGCCAGCAGCACTCGAAGCTCCTACGAGCAGTACTTC. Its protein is CASSTRSSYEQYF.

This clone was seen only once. The CDR3 protein is CAWSPSGNQPQHF. Written as DNA, the CDR3 is TGTGCCTGGAGTCCCAGCGGCAATCAGCCCCAGCATTTT. The chain joins TRBV30 to TRBJ1-5; D is ambiguous. CDR3 length: 13 amino acids. The germline gives CDR1 GTSNPN, CDR2 SVGIG (reference sequence). V was pared by 2 bases and J by 2 bases, with 7 bases between.

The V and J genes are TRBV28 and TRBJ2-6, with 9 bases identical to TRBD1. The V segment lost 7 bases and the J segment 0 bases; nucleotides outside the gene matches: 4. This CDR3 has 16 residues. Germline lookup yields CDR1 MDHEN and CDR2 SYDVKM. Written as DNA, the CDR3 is TGTGCCAGCAAAACAGGGGGCTTCTCTGGGGCCAACGTCCTGACTTTC. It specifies CASKTGGFSGANVLTF.

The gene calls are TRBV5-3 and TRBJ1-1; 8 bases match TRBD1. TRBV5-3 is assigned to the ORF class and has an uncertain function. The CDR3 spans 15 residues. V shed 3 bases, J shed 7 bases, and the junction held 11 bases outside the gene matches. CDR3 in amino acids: CARSSSRDRFGEAFF. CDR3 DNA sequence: TGTGCCAGAAGCTCGTCCCGGGACAGGTTCGGTGAAGCTTTCTTT.

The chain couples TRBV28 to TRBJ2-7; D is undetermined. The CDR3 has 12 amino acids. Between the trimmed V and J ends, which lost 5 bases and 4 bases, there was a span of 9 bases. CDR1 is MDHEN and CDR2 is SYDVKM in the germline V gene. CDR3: CASSPLRYEQYF. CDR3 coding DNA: TGTGCCAGCAGTCCCCTGAGATACGAGCAGTACTTC.

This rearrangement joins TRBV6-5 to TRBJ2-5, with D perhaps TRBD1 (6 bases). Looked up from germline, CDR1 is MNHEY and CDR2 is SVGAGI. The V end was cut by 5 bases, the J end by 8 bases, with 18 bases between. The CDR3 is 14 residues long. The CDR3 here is CASSPRVQGGTQYF. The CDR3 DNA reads TGTGCCAGCAGTCCTCGGGTACAGGGCGGAACCCAGTACTTC.

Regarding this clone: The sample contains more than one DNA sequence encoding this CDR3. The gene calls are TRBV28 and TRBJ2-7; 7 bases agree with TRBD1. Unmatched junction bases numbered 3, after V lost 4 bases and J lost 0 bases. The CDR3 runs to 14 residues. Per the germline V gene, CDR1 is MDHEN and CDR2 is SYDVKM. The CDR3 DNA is TGTGCCAGCAGTTCGGGGACAGCCTCCTACGAGCAGTACTTC. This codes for CASSSGTASYEQYF.

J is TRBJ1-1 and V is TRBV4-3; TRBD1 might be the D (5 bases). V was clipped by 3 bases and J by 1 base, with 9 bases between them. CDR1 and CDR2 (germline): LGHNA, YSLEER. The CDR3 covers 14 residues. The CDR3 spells CASSQTAGNTEAFF. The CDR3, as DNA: TGCGCCAGCAGCCAGACAGCGGGGAACACTGAAGCTTTCTTT.

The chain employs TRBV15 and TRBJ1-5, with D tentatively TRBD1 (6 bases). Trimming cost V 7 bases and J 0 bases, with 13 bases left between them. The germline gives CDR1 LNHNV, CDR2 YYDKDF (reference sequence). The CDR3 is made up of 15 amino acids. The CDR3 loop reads CATTKGGLSNQPQHF. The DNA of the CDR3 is TGTGCCACCACCAAGGGGGGGCTTAGCAATCAGCCCCAGCATTTT.